This T cell receptor (beta chain) was identified in a study of T cell changes during pregnancy in multiple sclerosis. Some clones are missing from TCRdb's copy, which holds only in-frame ones; the method was immunoSEQ multiplex PCR. The table records approximately 80,000 clones, approximately 92% of them present only once. Per the germline V gene, CDR1 is MNHNS and CDR2 is SASEGT. The CDR3 loop spans 15 amino acids. V gave up 6 bases and J gave up 5 bases, with 19 bases separating them. The V and J genes are TRBV6-1 and TRBJ2-5; a possible D gene is TRBD2 (6 bases). The sequenced sample was peripheral blood, obtained in the second trimester of pregnancy. The sequence derives from a female donor in good health, enrolled as a control in a pregnancy study. As DNA, the CDR3 is TGTGCCAGCAGGGGTAGGGCCGGAGGGCCCGAGACCCAGTACTTC. Protein: CASRGRAGGPETQYF.